A single sample gave rise to the 8 T cell receptor beta chains below, sequenced in a study of T cell responses to AZD1222 COVID-19 vaccine. Here immunoSEQ multiplex PCR was the method, and the copy in TCRdb shows in-frame clones only, minus some. The sample lists around 60,000 clones, about four fifths occurring once. Sequencing used peripheral blood, obtained 28 days after the second AZD1222 dose. These receptors were taken from an adult who received the AZD1222 COVID-19 vaccine.

The table lists this clone with a few counts. The rearrangement uses TRBV20-1 and TRBJ2-7, with no clear D. The CDR3 is 11 residues long. V lost 3 bases, J lost 6 bases, and 9 bases lay in between. The germline gives CDR1 DFQATT, CDR2 SNEGSKA (reference sequence). CDR3 sequence reads: CSASWQLEQYF. The CDR3 coding sequence is TGCAGTGCTAGTTGGCAGCTCGAGCAGTACTTC.

The chain is built from TRBV19 and TRBJ1-2; tentatively, D is TRBD1 (5 bases). This CDR3 has 16 amino acids. V lost 3 bases, J lost 5 bases, and 19 bases lay in between. Germline lookup yields CDR1 LNHDA and CDR2 SQIVND (reference sequence). CDR3 in amino acids: CASSIFEGVRIYGYTF. As DNA, the CDR3 is TGTGCCAGTAGTATTTTTGAAGGGGTCAGGATTTATGGCTACACCTTC. The full variable domain, with the rest looked up from reference TRBV19 and TRBJ1-2, is DGGITQSPKYLFRKEGQNVTLSCEQNLNHDAMYWYRQDPGQGLRLIYYSQIVNDFQKGDIAEGYSVSREKKESFPLTVTSAQKNPTAFYLCASSIFEGVRIYGYTFGSGTRLTVV.

This clone was detected a few times. In the same sample, other DNA sequences code for this CDR3. V gene TRBV27 combines with J gene TRBJ1-1; 8 bases match TRBD1. With 3 bases clipped from V and 5 bases from J, the junction kept 5 bases outside the gene matches. There are 14 residues in the CDR3. Germline lookup yields CDR1 MNHEY and CDR2 SMNVEV (reference sequence). CDR3 coding DNA: TGTGCCAGCAGTTTCCGGGACAGGAGAACTGAAGCTTTCTTT. Residues: CASSFRDRRTEAFF.

The chain has TRBV14 and TRBJ2-6, with unresolved D. V was pared by 4 bases and J by 0 bases, with 16 bases between. Looked up from germline, CDR1 is SGHDN and CDR2 is FVKESK. This CDR3 spans 18 amino acids. The CDR3 reads CASSPKGSLISGANVLTF. The CDR3 coding sequence is TGTGCCAGCAGCCCAAAGGGATCACTGATCTCTGGGGCCAACGTCCTGACTTTC.

The J gene is TRBJ1-1, the V gene TRBV7-2; D not resolved. V lost 1 base to trimming and J lost 6 bases, with 6 bases between them. From germline, CDR1 is SGHTA and CDR2 FQGNSA. CDR3 size: 12 residues. This chain's CDR3 is CASSLVVSEAFF. In nucleotides, the CDR3 is TGTGCCAGCAGCTTAGTAGTTTCTGAAGCTTTCTTT.

The chain carries TRBV2 and TRBJ2-2; D ambiguous. The length of the CDR3 is 13 residues. V was clipped by 3 bases and J by 4 bases, with 6 bases between them. Germline CDR1 SNHLY, CDR2 FYNNEI. The CDR3 nucleotides read TGTGCCAGCAGTGACCCTTTCACCGGGGAGCTGTTTTTT. The encoded protein is CASSDPFTGELFF.

The rearrangement joins TRBV20-1 to TRBJ2-7; 9 nucleotides line up with TRBD2. Germline V gives CDR1 DFQATT, CDR2 SNEGSKA (reference sequence). With 3 bases clipped from V and 0 bases from J, the junction kept 6 bases outside the gene matches. The CDR3 sequence is 15 residues long. CDR3 residues: CSASSLAGNSYEQYF. The DNA of the CDR3 is TGCAGTGCTAGTAGTCTAGCGGGGAACTCCTACGAGCAGTACTTC.

The chain combines TRBV20-1 with TRBJ2-1; 10 positions agree with TRBD2. The V gene end was trimmed by 3 bases and the J gene end by 8 bases; junction bases not matched to a gene: 7. The CDR3 length is 14 residues. Germline-derived CDR1 and CDR2 are DFQATT and SNEGSKA (reference sequence). The CDR3: CSASVLAGAYEQFF. The CDR3 DNA follows: TGCAGTGCTAGTGTCCTAGCGGGAGCCTATGAGCAGTTCTTC.